This TCR beta chain derives from a study of T cells after yellow fever vaccination. Overall study findings and caveats: Compared with primary, the secondary response was weaker and peaked at day 5, not 15. Clonotypes shared by both compartments, CD4 and CD8, made up a small share.

CDR1 SGHTA and CDR2 FQGNSA come from the germline V gene. The CDR3 is 17 amino acids. The trim removed 0 bases at V and 5 bases at J, leaving 10 bases unmatched. TCR cDNA was made by 5'RACE template switching, adding a universal primer site and UMIs. MiXCR, applied by TCRdb to the 5' RACE reads, yields one record per CDR3 protein. Among a few hundred thousand distinct CDR3 sequences listed, under 15% were seen once. About this clonotype itself: Its cognate antigen is unknown.

Specimen: CD4+ T cells sorted from PBMCs, collected 15 days after the yellow fever booster vaccination. The source is a man aged 18-30 years who received the YFV17D yellow fever vaccine. The chain combines TRBV7-2 with TRBJ1-5, with 7 bases lining up with TRBD1. The CDR3 nucleotides read TGTGCCAGCAGCTTAGCGCACGAGGGGGCAGTTTATCAGCCCCAGCATTTT. This encodes CASSLAHEGAVYQPQHF.